This TCR beta chain was sequenced during a study of T-cell memory formation after mild COVID-19. Study-level background: For the most part, TCR clusters were specific to one donor.

Germline CDR1 and CDR2: SGHRS and YFSETQ. V lost 4 bases and J 4 bases, leaving 17 bases between the germline ends. This CDR3 region has 15 residues. Findings and caveats of the study: CD4+ contracting clones were mainly CM and EM; CD8+ ones, EMRA. Pre-infection memory contained some responding clones, which suggested that cross-reactive memory had joined.

One entry per CDR3 protein, called by TCRdb with MiXCR from the 5' RACE reads. The data show around 500,000 distinct CDR3 sequences, roughly 18% seen once. This clonotype was found a few times. As yet, its antigen is unknown. Sequencing input: PBMCs or a T cell subset sorted from them (not recorded which). The receptor was isolated from an adult woman who had mild COVID-19 (a few samples of this study predate the infection). Cell type and time point are not known. The chain links TRBV5-1 to TRBJ1-1, with D hard to call. CDR3 in amino acids: CASSPLRGRTTEAFF. As DNA, the CDR3 is TGCGCCAGCAGCCCCCTTAGAGGGAGGACCACTGAAGCTTTCTTT.